The clone carrying this T cell receptor (beta chain) showed up many times. The V gene's germline CDR1 is LNHNV and CDR2 YYDKDF (reference sequence). V was cut by 0 bases and J by 7 bases, with 15 bases left in between. CDR3 length: 15 residues. Where ophthalmopathy was present, donors had moderate-to-severe activity, CAS ≥3, NOSPECS ≥4 and duration under 3 months. Each diagnosis was determined on the basis of clinical symptoms, serum thyroxine, TRAb, thyroid ultrasound and orbital computed tomography. The starting material, over 8.5 ml of fresh peripheral blood, provided the PBMCs. RNA transcripts were the source from which TCR beta CDR3 regions were amplified. Second-round multiplex PCR came after first-round RT-PCR with HTBI primers. Via MiXCR, TCRdb re-called the multiplex PCR reads, giving one row per CDR3 protein. The sample contains 650,000 to 900,000 distinct CDR3 sequences, around 40% of which appear only once.

The entry originates in a study of Graves' ophthalmopathy and Graves' hyperthyroidism. The sequenced sample was peripheral blood. The chain carries TRBV15 and TRBJ2-5; tentatively, D is TRBD2 (6 bases). The clonotype comes from an adult man with Graves' ophthalmopathy. DNA of the CDR3: TGTGCCACCAGCAGAGAGGGGATGGAGGGGCCGACCCAGTACTTC. Amino acids: CATSREGMEGPTQYF.